The table lists the clone carrying this T cell receptor (beta chain) with a few counts. The record originates from a study of shared clonotypes between healthy human individuals. Trimming at V came to 1 base and at J to 5 bases, leaving 13 bases not matched to a gene. Germline CDR1 reads SGHDN; CDR2 reads FVKESK. The CDR3 sequence is 19 residues long. Repertoires were generated with immunoSEQ multiplex PCR, while TCRdb's copy carries only in-frame clones and drops some. The sample holds some 1.1 million clones, 60% to 80% seen once. The sequenced sample was memory CD4+ T cells from PBMCs. The subset was: CD45RA-negative fraction. The receptor comes from a man aged 18 to 30 in good health. Some clones in this sample may be carry-over from other donors' samples. This chain links TRBV14 with TRBJ2-5; 13 bases are shared with TRBD2. CDR3 protein: CASSQANKGLAGKRETQYF. CDR3 in DNA: TGTGCCAGCAGCCAAGCCAATAAGGGACTAGCGGGGAAGAGGGAGACCCAGTACTTC.